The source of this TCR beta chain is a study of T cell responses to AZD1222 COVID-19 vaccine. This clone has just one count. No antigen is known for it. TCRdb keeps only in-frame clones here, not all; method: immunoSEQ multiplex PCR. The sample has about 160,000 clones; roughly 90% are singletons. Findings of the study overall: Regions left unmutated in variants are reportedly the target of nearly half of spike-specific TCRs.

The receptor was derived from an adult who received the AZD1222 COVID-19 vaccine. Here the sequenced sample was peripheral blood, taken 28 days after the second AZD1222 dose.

Written as DNA, the CDR3 is TGTGCCAGCACCACCTGGGGGAACACTGAAGCTTTCTTT. Translation gives CASTTWGNTEAFF. This chain connects TRBV7-9 to TRBJ1-1, with unresolved D. V gave up 7 bases and J gave up 1 base, with 10 bases separating them. The CDR3 consists of 13 residues. Germline values: CDR1 SEHNR, CDR2 FQNEAQ (reference sequence).